The 2 T cell receptor beta chains presented below share a single source sample, sequenced in a study of shared clonotypes between healthy human individuals. Profiling relied on immunoSEQ multiplex PCR, and the TCRdb table lists in-frame clones only, not all of them. This sample has about 2 million clones, with about 95% found just once. Terminally differentiated effector memory CD45RA+ cells were left out of the naive CD8 fraction, which was CD45RO-negative and positively selected for CCR7. The sequenced sample consisted of naive CD8+ T cells sorted from blood. All receptors derive from a man between 18 and 29 years old in good health.

This chain joins TRBV28 and TRBJ2-7, with 8 positions matching TRBD2. The CDR3 totals 18 residues. In germline, CDR1 is MDHEN, CDR2 SYDVKM. V shed 3 bases and J 9 bases; nucleotides not matched to a gene: 22. The CDR3 loop reads CASSFDERLSTGGIVQYF. CDR3 DNA: TGTGCCAGCAGTTTTGACGAGAGGCTATCTACGGGGGGGATCGTGCAGTACTTC.

A few counts support this clone. This chain joins TRBV7-9 and TRBJ1-2; D unresolved. The CDR3 covers 15 residues. Germline V CDR1 and CDR2: SEHNR, FQNEAQ (reference sequence). V was clipped by 3 bases and J by 6 bases, with 17 bases between them. Written as DNA, the CDR3 is TGTGCCAGCAGCTTGTCCTCCGGCTCCATGGATGGCTACACCTTC. It encodes CASSLSSGSMDGYTF.